The 21 T cell receptor beta chains below all came from one sample that was sequenced in a study of PD-L1 blockade in urothelial cancer. Method: immunoSEQ multiplex PCR; TCRdb's copy keeps in-frame clones and lacks some. The data hold some 79,000 clones, with roughly 80% observed a single time. Sequencing was performed on PBMCs, taken around atezolizumab (anti-PD-L1) treatment. The source of these receptors is a man between 65 and 85 years old with urothelial cancer.

The chain is built from TRBV5-6 and TRBJ1-2, with TRBD1 identical over 8 bases. The V and J ends lost 3 bases and 5 bases, in that order; junction bases with no gene match: 15. The CDR3 contains 17 residues. CDR1 and CDR2 (germline): SGHDT, YYEEEE. CDR3 region: CASSSPEAGGRKYGYTF. Written as DNA, the CDR3 is TGTGCCAGCAGCTCCCCCGAGGCAGGGGGCCGGAAATATGGCTACACCTTC.

The chain employs TRBV19 and TRBJ2-5; 7 positions agree with TRBD2. The junction had 4 bases not matched to a gene; V was cut back by 4 bases and J by 5 bases. The CDR3 runs 13 residues. Germline lookup yields CDR1 LNHDA and CDR2 SQIVND (reference sequence). The CDR3 sequence: CASSRGRAETQYF. The CDR3 DNA reads TGTGCCAGTAGTAGGGGGAGGGCGGAGACCCAGTACTTC.

V usage is TRBV7-3 and J usage is TRBJ2-7, with D possibly being TRBD1 (5 bases). Trimming removed 4 bases at V and 6 bases at J, with 13 bases between. This CDR3 spans 13 amino acids. CDR1 and CDR2 from the germline V gene are SGHTA and FQGTGA. The CDR3, as DNA: TGTGCCAGCAGCTACGACAGTCCTGGCGAGCAGTACTTC. Translated: CASSYDSPGEQYF.

The J gene is TRBJ1-1, the V gene TRBV15; possible D gene TRBD1, 5 bases. The CDR3 runs 13 residues. Looked up from germline, CDR1 is LNHNV and CDR2 is YYDKDF (reference sequence). Trimming took off 5 bases at V and 1 base at J, with 8 bases between the two ends. The DNA for the CDR3 is TGTGCCACCAGCCCCGACAGGAACACTGAAGCTTTCTTT. Translating it yields CATSPDRNTEAFF.

The gene calls are TRBV5-4 and TRBJ2-1, with a weak D call TRBD2 (6 bases). This CDR3 is built from 15 residues. The germline V gene encodes CDR1 SGHNT and CDR2 YYREEE (reference sequence). The germline V and J ends were trimmed by 4 bases and 9 bases, with 20 bases remaining between them. The CDR3 coding sequence is TGTGCCAGCAGCCCGGCCCCTACGGGGGTCGGTGAGCAGTTCTTC. It is translated as CASSPAPTGVGEQFF.

Points on this clone: The sample carries other DNA sequences with the same CDR3. The chain combines TRBV11-2 with TRBJ2-7; TRBD1 agrees at 11 bases. This CDR3 region has 13 residues. Germline trimming cut 6 bases from V and 6 bases from J; bases unmatched to any gene: 4. CDR1 SGHAT and CDR2 FQNNGV come from the germline V gene. CDR3 in DNA: TGTGCCAGCAGTTGGACAGGGGGCGGCGAGCAGTACTTC. Amino acid sequence: CASSWTGGGEQYF.

This clone occurred once. This chain joins TRBV27 and TRBJ2-1; no reliable D call. Germline V gives CDR1 MNHEY, CDR2 SMNVEV (reference sequence). V lost 2 bases to trimming and J lost 6 bases, with 5 bases between them. The CDR3 has 12 residues. The CDR3 sequence is CASSLRGNEQFF. As DNA, the CDR3 is TGTGCCAGCAGTTTACGAGGCAATGAGCAGTTCTTC.

This clone was recorded once. CDR3 region: CASSSGPAGRDTQYF. DNA of the CDR3: TGTGCCAGCAGCTCCGGTCCGGCAGGGAGGGATACGCAGTATTTT. The V gene is TRBV11-3, the J gene TRBJ2-3; a weak D match, TRBD2 (6 bases). Deletions cut 4 bases from V and 6 bases from J, with 17 bases between. This CDR3 has 15 amino acids. Germline CDR1 SGHNT, CDR2 YENEEA.

This sequence joins TRBV27 and TRBJ1-1, with 7 bases aligning to TRBD1. Germline assignment: CDR1 MNHEY and CDR2 SMNVEV (reference sequence). The CDR3 totals 15 residues. The J segment lost 5 bases and the V segment lost 5 bases, leaving 11 bases of the junction unmatched. The CDR3 here is CASSPRGGRGTEAFF. In DNA, the CDR3 is TGTGCCAGCAGTCCTCGAGGGGGCAGGGGGACTGAAGCTTTCTTT.

The chain uses TRBV7-9 and TRBJ1-2; 8 bases are shared with TRBD1. Germline V gene lookup returns CDR1 SEHNR and CDR2 FQNEAQ (reference sequence). The CDR3 extends over 18 amino acids. V dropped 4 bases and J dropped 8; count of bases not matched to a gene: 21. This CDR3 reads CASSSVRIGQGIRWGYTF. CDR3 nucleotides: TGTGCCAGCAGCTCTGTAAGAATTGGACAGGGTATAAGGTGGGGCTACACCTTC.

The chain is built from TRBV6-5 and TRBJ1-1, with a possible D match to TRBD1 (6 bases). The CDR3 is 13 amino acids. The germline gives CDR1 MNHEY, CDR2 SVGAGI. V dropped 4 bases and J dropped 8 bases, with 14 bases sitting between them. CDR3 in amino acids: CASSSAGGAEAFF. DNA for the CDR3: TGTGCCAGCAGTTCCGCGGGGGGGGCCGAAGCTTTCTTT.

The DNA for the CDR3 is TGTGCCAGCATGCGGGGGGCGGGCAATGAGCAGTTCTTC. It yields the protein CASMRGAGNEQFF. This chain uses TRBV5-4 with TRBJ2-1, with 8 nucleotides matching TRBD2. Germline V CDR1 and CDR2: SGHNT, YYREEE (reference sequence). V was clipped by 6 bases and J by 6 bases; unmatched bases: 5. The CDR3 totals 13 residues.

This chain joins TRBV5-1 and TRBJ2-7; 8 positions match TRBD1. The V segment lost 4 bases and the J segment 7 bases; nucleotides outside the gene matches: 10. The CDR3 contains 14 residues. The germline gives CDR1 SGHRS, CDR2 YFSETQ. This CDR3 reads CASSIGTGQGEQYF. The CDR3 bases are TGCGCCAGCAGCATCGGGACAGGCCAGGGGGAGCAGTACTTC.

The chain is built from TRBV6-1 and TRBJ1-4, with TRBD1 matching over 7 bases. Germline CDR1 reads MNHNS; CDR2 reads SASEGT. The CDR3 covers 15 residues. With V trimmed by 6 bases and J by 3 bases, 7 bases remained unmatched. CDR3 nucleotide sequence: TGTGCCAGCAGCCTCGACAGGGAAGCTAATGAAAAACTGTTTTTT. Its translation: CASSLDREANEKLFF.

The chain is built from TRBV6-5 and TRBJ1-1; no firm D call. Per germline, CDR1 MNHEY and CDR2 SVGAGI. V dropped 1 base and J dropped 1 base, with 13 bases sitting between them. There are 16 residues in the CDR3. In DNA form, the CDR3 reads TGTGCCAGCAGTTACTGGGAGTCAACCCAGAACACTGAAGCTTTCTTT. Translation: CASSYWESTQNTEAFF.

The chain has TRBV18 and TRBJ1-1, with 9 bases that match TRBD1. The CDR3 is 14 amino acids. Germline assignment: CDR1 KGHSH and CDR2 LQKENI. V lost 4 bases, J lost 3 bases, and 3 bases stayed unmatched. CDR3 coding DNA: TGTGCCAGCTCACGGGACAGGGATTACACTGAAGCTTTCTTT. Amino acid sequence: CASSRDRDYTEAFF.

V and J are TRBV27 and TRBJ1-1; 8 nucleotides align to TRBD1. CDR3 length: 15 amino acids. Germline V gene data show CDR1 as MNHEY and CDR2 as SMNVEV (reference sequence). Trimming cost V 5 bases and J 3 bases; bases outside gene matches: 8. The chain's CDR3 is CASSPDRGVDTEAFF. CDR3 DNA: TGTGCCAGCAGTCCCGACAGGGGTGTAGACACTGAAGCTTTCTTT.

This clone was observed once. The chain couples TRBV19 to TRBJ2-7, with 8 bases fitting TRBD2. Trimming removed 3 bases from V and 0 bases from J; junction bases left unmatched: 7. Germline V gene data show CDR1 as LNHDA and CDR2 as SQIVND (reference sequence). This CDR3 has 16 residues. The CDR3 DNA sequence: TGTGCCAGTAGTATGCGGGGGGCTGGGAGCTCCTACGAGCAGTACTTC. Translated: CASSMRGAGSSYEQYF.

The genes are TRBV7-9 and TRBJ1-3; D is unresolved. The germline gives CDR1 SEHNR, CDR2 FQNEAQ (reference sequence). The V end was cut by 4 bases, the J end by 3 bases, with 7 bases between. The CDR3 covers 13 residues. The CDR3: CASSSGFGNTIYF. The CDR3 region has the DNA TGTGCCAGCAGCTCGGGGTTTGGAAACACCATATATTTT.

The genes are TRBV5-1 and TRBJ2-1; TRBD2 aligns across 10 bases. The ends lost 4 bases at V and 7 bases at J; junction bases unmatched: 8. The CDR3 has 15 residues. CDR1 and CDR2 (germline): SGHRS, YFSETQ. The CDR3 DNA reads as TGCGCCAGCAGCACCCTTAGCGGGAGGAGGAATGAGCAGTTCTTC. It is translated as CASSTLSGRRNEQFF.

The chain combines TRBV19 with TRBJ1-1; a weak D match, TRBD1 (6 bases). Trimming took off 7 bases at V and 4 bases at J, with 22 bases between the two ends. Germline CDR1 reads LNHDA; CDR2 reads SQIVND (reference sequence). The CDR3 has 16 residues. Here the CDR3 DNA reads TGTGCCAGTAATACTCGGCCGGGGGGCGGGAGCACTGAAGCTTTCTTT. Translating gives CASNTRPGGGSTEAFF. Full variable domain (outside the CDR3, taken from reference TRBV19 and TRBJ1-1): DGGITQSPKYLFRKEGQNVTLSCEQNLNHDAMYWYRQDPGQGLRLIYYSQIVNDFQKGDIAEGYSVSREKKESFPLTVTSAQKNPTAFYLCASNTRPGGGSTEAFFGQGTRLTVV.